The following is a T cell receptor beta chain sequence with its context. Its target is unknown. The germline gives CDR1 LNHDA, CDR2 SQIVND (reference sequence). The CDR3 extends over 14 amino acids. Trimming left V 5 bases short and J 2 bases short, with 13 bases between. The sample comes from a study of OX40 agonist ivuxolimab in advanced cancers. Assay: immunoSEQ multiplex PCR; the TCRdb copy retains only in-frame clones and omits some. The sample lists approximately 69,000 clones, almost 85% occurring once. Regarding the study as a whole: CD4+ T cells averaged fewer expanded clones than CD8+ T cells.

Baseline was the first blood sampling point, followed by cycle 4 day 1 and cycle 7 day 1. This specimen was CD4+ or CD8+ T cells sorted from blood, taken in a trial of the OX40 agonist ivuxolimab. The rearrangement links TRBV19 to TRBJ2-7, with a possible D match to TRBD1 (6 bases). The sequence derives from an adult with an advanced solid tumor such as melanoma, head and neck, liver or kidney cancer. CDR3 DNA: TGTGCCAGTAGTTCCGGGACACGGACCTACGAGCAGTACTTC. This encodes CASSSGTRTYEQYF.